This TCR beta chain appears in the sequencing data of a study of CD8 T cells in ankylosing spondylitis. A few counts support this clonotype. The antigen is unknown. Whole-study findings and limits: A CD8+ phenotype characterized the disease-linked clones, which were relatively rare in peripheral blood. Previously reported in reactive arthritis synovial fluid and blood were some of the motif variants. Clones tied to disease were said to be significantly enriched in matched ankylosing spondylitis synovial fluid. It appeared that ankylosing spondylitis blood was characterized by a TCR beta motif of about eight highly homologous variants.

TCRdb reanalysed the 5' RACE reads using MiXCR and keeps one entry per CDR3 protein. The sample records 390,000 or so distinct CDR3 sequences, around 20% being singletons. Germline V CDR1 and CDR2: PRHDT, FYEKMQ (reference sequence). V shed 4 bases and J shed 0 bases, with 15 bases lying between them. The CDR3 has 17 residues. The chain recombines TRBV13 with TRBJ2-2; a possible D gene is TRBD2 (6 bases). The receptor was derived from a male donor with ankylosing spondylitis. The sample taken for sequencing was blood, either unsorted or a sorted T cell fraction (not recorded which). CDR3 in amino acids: CASSSFSGTSNTGELFF. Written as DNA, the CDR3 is TGTGCCAGCAGCTCCTTTTCCGGGACTTCGAACACCGGGGAGCTGTTTTTT.